Listed here is a single T cell receptor beta chain. Its antigen is unknown. The record originates from a study of post-analysis software for immune sequencing data. Study-level background: Relapsing-remitting, secondary progressive and progressive-relapsing multiple sclerosis courses were included.

Prepared libraries of TCR beta cDNA carried unique molecular identifiers. It was from approximately 0.91 to 9.4 million T cells that 500,000 to 600,000 cDNA molecules came. TCRdb reprocessed the PCR reads via MiXCR and lists one record per CDR3 protein. Seen here are hundreds of thousands of distinct CDR3 sequences, around a third observed once, and the top ten hold roughly 13%. The V end lost 6 bases, the J end lost 8 bases, and 12 bases lay between the germline ends. The CDR3 runs to 11 residues. Germline CDR1 is DFQATT and CDR2 is SNEGSKA (reference sequence). Study-level results: In patients, four to six TRBV segments were more frequent than in controls, with TRBV5-6, TRBV5-1 and TRBV20-1 among them. Significantly lower normalized Chao1 diversity was seen in multiple sclerosis patients than in controls.

The chain recombines TRBV20-1 with TRBJ2-3; perhaps D is TRBD1 or TRBD2 (6 bases each). This sequence originates from a girl aged 10 to 17 with multiple sclerosis. Sequenced: blood. CDR3 protein: CSATTGATQYF. The CDR3 DNA sequence: TGCAGTGCCACAACGGGGGCTACGCAGTATTTT.